This T cell receptor beta chain came from a study of T cells in Graves' hyperthyroidism and ophthalmopathy. Broader study findings: By a 13 V-J model, ophthalmopathy was set apart from stable hyperthyroidism. It was a median approximately six months before onset that the model predicted ophthalmopathy.

This CDR3 contains 12 residues. V lost 5 bases and J 1 base, leaving 9 bases between the germline ends. The germline V gene encodes CDR1 DFQATT and CDR2 SNEGSKA (reference sequence). Those patients with uncontrolled infection, other autoimmune disease, pregnancy or lactation were excluded. The investigators amplified TCR beta CDR3 regions from RNA transcripts. HTBI primers were used for first-round RT-PCR of the TCR CDR3. From the multiplex PCR reads, TCRdb called clonotypes with MiXCR, one entry per CDR3 protein. Of more than 300,000 distinct CDR3 sequences in the sample, around 20% were seen once. The sample holds many counts of this clonotype. What it binds is unknown.

The clonotype was recovered from a man aged 18 to 30 with Graves' ophthalmopathy. This rearrangement joins TRBV20-1 to TRBJ2-7; D is perhaps TRBD2 (5 bases). Specimen: blood. The CDR3 sequence is CSAPRGSYEQYF. The CDR3, as DNA: TGCAGTGCTCCCCGGGGTTCCTACGAGCAGTACTTC.